This TCR beta chain came from a study of T cell repertoires in cytomegalovirus infection. This clonotype was observed a handful of times. This CDR3 comprises 12 residues. The germline CDR1 and CDR2 sequences are MNHEY and SMNVEV (reference sequence). A single record per CDR3 protein comes from TCRdb applying MiXCR to the reads. The sample yields 500,000 to 600,000 distinct CDR3 sequences, more than 15% seen once. The clonotype originates from a human donor in good health (CMV status not recorded). Some clones in this sample may be carry-over from other donors' samples. This chain links TRBV27 with TRBJ2-2; D possibly uses TRBD1 or TRBD2 (5 bases each). Sequencing was performed on CD8+ T cells from PBMCs. CDR3 in amino acids: CASEGPLGELFF. CDR3 sequence (DNA): TGTGCTAGTGAGGGGCCTCTCGGGGAGCTGTTTTTT.